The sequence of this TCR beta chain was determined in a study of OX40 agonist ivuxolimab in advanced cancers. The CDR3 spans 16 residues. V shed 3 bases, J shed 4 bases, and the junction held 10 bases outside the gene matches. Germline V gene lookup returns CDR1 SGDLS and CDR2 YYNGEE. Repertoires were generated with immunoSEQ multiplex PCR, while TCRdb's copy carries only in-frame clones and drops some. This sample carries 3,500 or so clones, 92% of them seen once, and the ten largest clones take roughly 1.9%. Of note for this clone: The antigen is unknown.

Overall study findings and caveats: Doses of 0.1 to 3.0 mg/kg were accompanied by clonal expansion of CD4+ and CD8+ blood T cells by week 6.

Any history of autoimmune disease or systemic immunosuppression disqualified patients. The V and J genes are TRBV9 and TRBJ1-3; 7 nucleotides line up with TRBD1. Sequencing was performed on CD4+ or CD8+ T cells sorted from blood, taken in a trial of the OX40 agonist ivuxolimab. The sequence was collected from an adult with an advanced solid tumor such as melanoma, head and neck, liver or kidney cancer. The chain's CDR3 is CASSASGGNIGNTIYF. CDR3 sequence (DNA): TGTGCCAGCAGCGCGTCAGGGGGTAATATCGGAAACACCATATATTTT. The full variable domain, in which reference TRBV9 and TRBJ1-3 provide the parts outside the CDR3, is DSGVTQTPKHLITATGQRVTLRCSPRSGDLSVYWYQQSLDQGLQFLIQYYNGEERAKGNILERFSAQQFPDLHSELNLSSLELGDSALYFCASSASGGNIGNTIYFGEGSWLTVV.